This T cell receptor (beta chain) originates from a study of blood T cell repertoires in COVID-19. The germline CDR1 and CDR2 sequences are GTSNPN and SVGIG (reference sequence). CDR3 size: 14 residues. V lost 3 bases and J lost 6, with 15 bases in between. Individuals drawn from around 25 US areas were roughly 18 to 89 years old. Source study methods: Amplification with reference gene primers provided the estimates of nucleated cell counts. Profiling relied on immunoSEQ multiplex PCR, and the TCRdb table lists in-frame clones only, not all of them. V and J calls and clone size are those listed in that table; D and trimming were worked out from the DNA. The sample consists of about 310,000 clones, roughly 90% of them appearing once. This clone has just one count.

The sequenced sample consisted of PBMCs or T cells enriched from blood (not recorded which). The rearrangement links TRBV30 to TRBJ2-4; D possibly corresponds to TRBD1 (6 bases). The source is a woman in her late teens or twenties who had recovered from COVID-19. The CDR3 DNA sequence: TGTGCCTGGAGACTCAGGGGTTTCGGAAACATTCAGTACTTC. Translating it yields CAWRLRGFGNIQYF.